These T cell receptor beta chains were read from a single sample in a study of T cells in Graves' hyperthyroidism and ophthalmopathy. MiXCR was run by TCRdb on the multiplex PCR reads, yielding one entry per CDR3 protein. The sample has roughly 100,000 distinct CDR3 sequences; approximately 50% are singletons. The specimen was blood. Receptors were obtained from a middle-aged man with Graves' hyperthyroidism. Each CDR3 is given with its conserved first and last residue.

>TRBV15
CATSRDPRRTDTHYF
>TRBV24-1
CATSEGDRDQPQHF
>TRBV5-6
CASSLVHAPYEQYF
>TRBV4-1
CASSHTGDSASRYF
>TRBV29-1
CSVEVTRGEQYF
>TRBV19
CAGRLQGGMGANVPTF
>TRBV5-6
CASSLTGGNSPLHF
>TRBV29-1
CSIQGTGNSEKLFF
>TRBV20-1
CSAGQGASEKLFF
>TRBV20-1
CSAPPGLAGRLFF
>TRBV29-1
CAWRRGTGDFSNQPQHF
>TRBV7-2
CASSLVGTGNTEAFF
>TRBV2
CASSVQAGEVGETQYF
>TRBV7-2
CAGSLLPGEMETQHF
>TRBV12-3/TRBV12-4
CASGLRGYQETQYF
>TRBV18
CASSPAPSTDTQYF
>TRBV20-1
CSTRLGGGLTDTQYF
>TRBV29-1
CSVGSGELFF
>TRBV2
CASEGANVLTF
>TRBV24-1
CATSVGVSSYNEQFF
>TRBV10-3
CAISVQGSSYNEQFF
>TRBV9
CASSVAGQAFYEQYF
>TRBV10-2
CASSGRGGNQPQHF
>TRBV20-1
CSARGTGLGTEQFF
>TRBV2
CASTPRSGELFF